These T cell receptor beta chains were read from a single sample in a study of early T cells in non-severe SARS-CoV-2 infection. TCRdb re-called the 5' RACE reads through MiXCR, storing one row per CDR3 protein. The sample lists tens of thousands of distinct CDR3 sequences, less than 6.5% seen once, with 30% in the top ten. Sequences were obtained from whole blood. These receptors all come from an adult who was a healthcare worker with PCR-confirmed SARS-CoV-2 infection or an uninfected control (not recorded which). CDR3s include the opening cysteine and the closing phenylalanine or tryptophan. D genes are given only for firm matches. Clone size is shown for a subset of rows, as once, few, many or a class of expanded clone.

d_call,clone_size,v_call,j_call,cdr3_length,cdr3_nt,cdr3_aa
TRBD2,many,TRBV19,TRBJ2-7,15,TGTGCCAGTAGTAGGTTAGCGGGAGGTGTCTACGAGCAGTACTTC,CASSRLAGGVYEQYF
TRBD2,many,TRBV6-2/TRBV6-3,TRBJ2-5,15,TGTGCCAGCAGGTCCGGGACTAGCGGGGTTGCGACCCAGTACTTC,CASRSGTSGVATQYF
NA,many,TRBV11-2,TRBJ1-4,15,TGTGCCAGCAGCTTAGATCGCTCCGGGGGAGAAAAACTGTTTTTT,CASSLDRSGGEKLFF
NA,NA,TRBV6-1,TRBJ2-7,14,TGTGCCAGCAGTGAAAGCGTCAGGGATTACGAGCAGTACTTC,CASSESVRDYEQYF
NA,many,TRBV7-2,TRBJ1-3,14,TGTGCCAGCAGCCCTAGCCTCTCTGGAAACACCATATATTTT,CASSPSLSGNTIYF
NA,many,TRBV30,TRBJ2-7,12,TGTGCCGGAGGTAGACAGCCCTACGAGCAGTACTTC,CAGGRQPYEQYF
TRBD1,few,TRBV7-9,TRBJ2-7,14,TGTGCCAGCACCCAGGGGGACAGCTCCTACGAGCAGTACTTC,CASTQGDSSYEQYF
NA,many,TRBV19,TRBJ1-1,16,TGTGCCAGTAGAAACTTCGGGGGTCCTCAGGGCACTGAAGCTTTCTTT,CASRNFGGPQGTEAFF
NA,NA,TRBV20-1,TRBJ2-5,14,TGCAGTGCTAGCCGCGCGGGACGGACTGAGACCCAGTACTTC,CSASRAGRTETQYF
NA,NA,TRBV7-8,TRBJ2-7,15,TGTGCCAGCAGCCAGTGGGCCCAAGAGTCCTACGAGCAGTACTTC,CASSQWAQESYEQYF
NA,many,TRBV6-2/TRBV6-3,TRBJ2-5,15,TGTGCCAGCAGTTACGAAAGACTAGTGGAAGAGACCCAGTACTTC,CASSYERLVEETQYF
TRBD2,many,TRBV20-1,TRBJ2-7,13,TGCAGTGCTAGTGGACTAGCGGGAGACGAGCAGTACTTC,CSASGLAGDEQYF
NA,many,TRBV10-3,TRBJ2-4,14,TGTGCCATCAGTGGGGGGGACTTTTCAAACATTCAGTACTTC,CAISGGDFSNIQYF
TRBD2,many,TRBV28,TRBJ2-1,17,TGTGCCAGCAGTTTACCCGTTACTAGCGGGAGGGCCGGTGAGCAGTTCTTC,CASSLPVTSGRAGEQFF
NA,NA,TRBV6-5,TRBJ1-1,11,TGTGCCAGCCGTACCTACGCTGAAGCTTTCTTT,CASRTYAEAFF